This T cell receptor (beta chain) came from a study of blood T cells in healthy people across ages. Study summary: There was about one barcoded beta molecule captured by template switching per two T cells. Study-wide results and caveats: Reliance upon unsorted PBMCs precluded definitive naive versus antigen-experienced comparison. Naive CD4+ cell counts and diversity both ran higher in long-lived than in aged donors.

Germline CDR1 reads SEHNR; CDR2 reads FQNEAQ (reference sequence). J gave up 1 base and V 5 bases, and 9 bases lay outside the gene matches. This CDR3 is built from 16 residues. Sample-barcoded 5' priming and a J-beta primer mix drove a second PCR of roughly 6 to 12 cycles. Every single cDNA molecule received a tag from a template-switch adaptor with 12 random nucleotides. Via MiXCR, TCRdb re-called the 5' RACE reads, giving one row per CDR3 protein. The table shows about 1.8 million distinct CDR3 sequences, with about 50% occurring only once. With regard to this clonotype: The antigen is not known.

Material: blood. The V call is TRBV7-9, the J call TRBJ1-2; 8 bases match TRBD1. The TCR comes from a middle-aged woman in good health. The CDR3 nucleotides read TGTGCCAGCAGCCCATGGGGACAGGAAAATAACTATGGCTACACCTTC. It specifies CASSPWGQENNYGYTF.